This T cell receptor beta chain was sequenced for a study of T cells in Graves' hyperthyroidism and ophthalmopathy. What was amplified from RNA transcripts were TCR beta CDR3 regions. An initial round of RT-PCR targeting the TCR CDR3 relied on the HTBI primer set. TCRdb re-called the multiplex PCR reads with MiXCR, one entry per CDR3 protein. Of hundreds of thousands of distinct CDR3 sequences listed, roughly a fifth are singletons. Trimming left V 0 bases short and J 1 base short, with 12 bases between. This CDR3 spans 16 amino acids. The V gene's germline CDR1 is LGHNA and CDR2 YNFKEQ. The table lists this clonotype with a few counts.

The rearrangement uses TRBV4-2 and TRBJ2-5; no reliable D call. The sequence was obtained from a man aged 50 to 59 with Graves' ophthalmopathy. The sample consisted of blood. The CDR3 DNA reads as TGTGCCAGCAGCCAAGATCGGGCAGAAACCCAAGAGACCCAGTACTTC. This sequence encodes CASSQDRAETQETQYF.